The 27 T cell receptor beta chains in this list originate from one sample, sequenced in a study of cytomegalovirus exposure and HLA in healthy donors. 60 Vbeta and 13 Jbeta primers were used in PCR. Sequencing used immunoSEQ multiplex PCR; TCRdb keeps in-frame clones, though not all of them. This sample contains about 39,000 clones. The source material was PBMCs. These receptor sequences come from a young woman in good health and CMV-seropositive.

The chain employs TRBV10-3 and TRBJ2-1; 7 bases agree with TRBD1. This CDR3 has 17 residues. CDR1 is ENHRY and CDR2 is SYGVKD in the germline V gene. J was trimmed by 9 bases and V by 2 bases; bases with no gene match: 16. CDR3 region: CAISEPTGKTGYGEQFF. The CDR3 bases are TGTGCCATCAGTGAGCCGACGGGTAAGACAGGGTACGGTGAGCAGTTCTTC.

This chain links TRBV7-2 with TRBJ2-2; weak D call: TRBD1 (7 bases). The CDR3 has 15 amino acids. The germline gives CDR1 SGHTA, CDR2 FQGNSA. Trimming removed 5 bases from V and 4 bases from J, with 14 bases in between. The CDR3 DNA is TGTGCCAGCAGCAGAACAGGGGAGGCCACCGGGGAGCTGTTTTTT. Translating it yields CASSRTGEATGELFF.

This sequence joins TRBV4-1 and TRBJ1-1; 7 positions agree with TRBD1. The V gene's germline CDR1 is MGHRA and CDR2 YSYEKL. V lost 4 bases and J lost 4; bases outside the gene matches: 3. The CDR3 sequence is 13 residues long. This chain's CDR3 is CASSRNRGTEAFF. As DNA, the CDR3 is TGCGCCAGCAGCCGTAACAGGGGCACTGAAGCTTTCTTT.

This chain's CDR3 is CATSREPDRGYEQYF. Here the CDR3 DNA reads TGTGCCACCAGCAGAGAGCCGGACAGGGGCTACGAGCAGTACTTC. V usage is TRBV15 and J usage is TRBJ2-7, with 9 bases matching TRBD1. Germline V gene sequence: CDR1 LNHNV, CDR2 YYDKDF (reference sequence). CDR3 size: 15 residues. Unmatched junction bases numbered 3, after V lost 0 bases and J lost 3 bases. Looking up the rest from reference TRBV15 and TRBJ2-7 gives the full variable domain: DAMVIQNPRYQVTQFGKPVTLSCSQTLNHNVMYWYQQKSSQAPKLLFHYYDKDFNNEADTPDNFQSRRPNTSFCFLDIRSPGLGDTAMYLCATSREPDRGYEQYFGPGTRLTVT.

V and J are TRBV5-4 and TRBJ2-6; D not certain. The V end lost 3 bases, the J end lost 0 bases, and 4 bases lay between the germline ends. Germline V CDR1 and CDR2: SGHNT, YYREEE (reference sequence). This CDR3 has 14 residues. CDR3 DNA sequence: TGTGCCAGCAGCTCGTACTCTGGGGCCAACGTCCTGACTTTC. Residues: CASSSYSGANVLTF.

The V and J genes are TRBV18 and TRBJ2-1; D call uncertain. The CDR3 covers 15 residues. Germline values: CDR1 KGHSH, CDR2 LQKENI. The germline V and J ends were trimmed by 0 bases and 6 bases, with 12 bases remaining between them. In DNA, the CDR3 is TGTGCCAGCTCACCACCGGCCCTAGGTGGCAATGAGCAGTTCTTC. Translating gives CASSPPALGGNEQFF.

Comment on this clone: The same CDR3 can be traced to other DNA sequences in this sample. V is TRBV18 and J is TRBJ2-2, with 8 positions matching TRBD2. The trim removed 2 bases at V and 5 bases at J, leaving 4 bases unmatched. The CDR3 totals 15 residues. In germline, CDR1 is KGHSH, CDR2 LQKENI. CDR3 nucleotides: TGTGCCAGCTCACCAAGAGCGGGAGCAACCGGGGAGCTGTTTTTT. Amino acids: CASSPRAGATGELFF.

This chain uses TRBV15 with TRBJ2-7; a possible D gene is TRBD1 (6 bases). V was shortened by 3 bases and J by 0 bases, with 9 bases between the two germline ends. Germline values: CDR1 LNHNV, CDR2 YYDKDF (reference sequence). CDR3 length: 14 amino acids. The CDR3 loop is CATSSIRGSYEQYF. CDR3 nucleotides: TGTGCCACCAGCAGTATCAGGGGCTCCTACGAGCAGTACTTC.

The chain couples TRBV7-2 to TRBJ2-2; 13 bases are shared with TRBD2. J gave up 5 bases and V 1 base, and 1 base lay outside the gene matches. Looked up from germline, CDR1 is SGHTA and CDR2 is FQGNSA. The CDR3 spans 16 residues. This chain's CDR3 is CASSLGLAGGTGELFF. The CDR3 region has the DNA TGTGCCAGCAGCTTAGGACTAGCGGGGGGAACCGGGGAGCTGTTTTTT.

As DNA, the CDR3 is TGTGCCAGCAGCTCGACAAACGGACTAGCTGACGAGACCCAGTACTTC. It yields the protein CASSSTNGLADETQYF. The chain recombines TRBV7-9 with TRBJ2-5; the match to TRBD2 covers 8 bases. The CDR3 sequence is 16 residues long. V gave up 4 bases and J gave up 5 bases; unmatched junction bases: 12. Germline CDR1 and CDR2: SEHNR and FQNEAQ (reference sequence).

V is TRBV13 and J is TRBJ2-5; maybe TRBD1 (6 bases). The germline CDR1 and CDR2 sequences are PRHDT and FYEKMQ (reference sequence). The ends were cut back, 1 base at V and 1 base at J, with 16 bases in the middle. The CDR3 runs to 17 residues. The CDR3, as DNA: TGTGCCAGCAGCTTAGCCACACCCACGGACAGCCAAGAGACCCAGTACTTC. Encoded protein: CASSLATPTDSQETQYF.

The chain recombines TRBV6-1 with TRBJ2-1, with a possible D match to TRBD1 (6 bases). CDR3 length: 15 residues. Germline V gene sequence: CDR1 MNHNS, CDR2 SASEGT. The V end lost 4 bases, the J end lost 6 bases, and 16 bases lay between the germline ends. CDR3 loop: CASSGTGTIGNEQFF. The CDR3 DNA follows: TGTGCCAGCAGTGGAACAGGGACGATCGGCAATGAGCAGTTCTTC.

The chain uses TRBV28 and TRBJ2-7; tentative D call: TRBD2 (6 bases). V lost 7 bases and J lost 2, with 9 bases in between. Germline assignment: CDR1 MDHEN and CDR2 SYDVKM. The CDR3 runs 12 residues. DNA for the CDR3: TGTGCCAGCACGGGGACTCCCTACGAGCAGTACTTC. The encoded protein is CASTGTPYEQYF. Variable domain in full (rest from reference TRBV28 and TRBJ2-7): DVKVTQSSRYLVKRTGEKVFLECVQDMDHENMFWYRQDPGLGLRLIYFSYDVKMKEKGDIPEGYSVSREKKERFSLILESASTNQTSMYLCASTGTPYEQYFGPGTRLTVT.

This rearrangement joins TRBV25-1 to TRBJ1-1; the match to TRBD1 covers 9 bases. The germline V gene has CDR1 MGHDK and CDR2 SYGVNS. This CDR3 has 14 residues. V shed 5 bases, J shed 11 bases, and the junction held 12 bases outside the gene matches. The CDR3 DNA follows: TGTGCCAGCAGTACCGGGACAGGGCTTAGTGGGGCTTTCTTT. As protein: CASSTGTGLSGAFF.

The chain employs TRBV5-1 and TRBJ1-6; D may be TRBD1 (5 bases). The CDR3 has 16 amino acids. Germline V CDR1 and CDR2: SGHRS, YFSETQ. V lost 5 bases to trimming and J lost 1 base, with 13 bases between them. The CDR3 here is CASRPRGGSYNSPLHF. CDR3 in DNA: TGCGCCAGCAGGCCAAGGGGTGGATCCTATAATTCACCCCTCCACTTT.

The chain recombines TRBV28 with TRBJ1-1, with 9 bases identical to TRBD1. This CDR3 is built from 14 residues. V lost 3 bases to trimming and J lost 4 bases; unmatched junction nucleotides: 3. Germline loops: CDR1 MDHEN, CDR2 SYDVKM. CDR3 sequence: CASSLTGGGTEAFF. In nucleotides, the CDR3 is TGTGCCAGCAGTTTGACAGGGGGAGGCACTGAAGCTTTCTTT.

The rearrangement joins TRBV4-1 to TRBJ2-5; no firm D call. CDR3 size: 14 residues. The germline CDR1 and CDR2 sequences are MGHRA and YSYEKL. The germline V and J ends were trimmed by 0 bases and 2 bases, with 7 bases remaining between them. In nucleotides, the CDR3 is TGCGCCAGCAGCCAAGATCCCAGTCAAGAGACCCAGTACTTC. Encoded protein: CASSQDPSQETQYF.

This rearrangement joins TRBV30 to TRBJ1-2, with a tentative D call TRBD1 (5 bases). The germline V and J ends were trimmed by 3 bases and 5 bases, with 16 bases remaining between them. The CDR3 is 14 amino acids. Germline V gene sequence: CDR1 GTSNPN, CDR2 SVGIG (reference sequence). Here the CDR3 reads CAWSFIGKGYGYTF. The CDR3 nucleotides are TGTGCCTGGAGCTTTATAGGGAAGGGGTATGGCTACACCTTC.

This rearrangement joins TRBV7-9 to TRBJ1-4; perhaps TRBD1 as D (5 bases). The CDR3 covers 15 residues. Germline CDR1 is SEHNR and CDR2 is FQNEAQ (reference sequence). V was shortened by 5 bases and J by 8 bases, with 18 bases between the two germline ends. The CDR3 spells CASSPKVGQGEKLFF. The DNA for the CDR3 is TGTGCCAGCAGCCCTAAGGTGGGGCAAGGAGAAAAACTGTTTTTT.

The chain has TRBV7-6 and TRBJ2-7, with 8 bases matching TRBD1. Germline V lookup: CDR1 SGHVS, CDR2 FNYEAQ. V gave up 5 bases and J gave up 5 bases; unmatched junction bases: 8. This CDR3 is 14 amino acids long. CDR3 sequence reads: CASSEVAGGDEQYF. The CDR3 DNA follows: TGTGCCAGCAGCGAAGTGGCAGGGGGCGACGAGCAGTACTTC.

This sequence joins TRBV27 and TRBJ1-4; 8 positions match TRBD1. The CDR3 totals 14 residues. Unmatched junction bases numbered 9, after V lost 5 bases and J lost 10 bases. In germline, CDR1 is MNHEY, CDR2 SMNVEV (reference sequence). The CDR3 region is CASSASGTGRKLFF. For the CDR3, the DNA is TGTGCCAGCAGTGCTTCCGGGACAGGTCGAAAACTGTTTTTT.

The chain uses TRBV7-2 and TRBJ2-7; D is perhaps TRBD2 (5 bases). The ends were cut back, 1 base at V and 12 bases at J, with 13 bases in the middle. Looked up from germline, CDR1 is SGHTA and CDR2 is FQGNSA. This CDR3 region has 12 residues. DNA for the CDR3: TGTGCCAGCAGCTTAGAACGGGATGGCTTGTACTTC. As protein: CASSLERDGLYF. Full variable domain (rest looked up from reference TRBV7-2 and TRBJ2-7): GAGVSQSPSNKVTEKGKDVELRCDPISGHTALYWYRQSLGQGLEFLIYFQGNSAPDKSGLPSDRFSAERTGGSVSTLTIQRTQQEDSAVYLCASSLERDGLYFGPGTRLTVT.

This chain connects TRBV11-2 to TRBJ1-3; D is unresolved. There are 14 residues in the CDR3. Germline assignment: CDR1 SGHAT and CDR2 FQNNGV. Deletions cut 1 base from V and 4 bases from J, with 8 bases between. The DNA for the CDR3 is TGTGCCAGCAGCTTAGGGGCAGTAGGAAACACCATATATTTT. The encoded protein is CASSLGAVGNTIYF.

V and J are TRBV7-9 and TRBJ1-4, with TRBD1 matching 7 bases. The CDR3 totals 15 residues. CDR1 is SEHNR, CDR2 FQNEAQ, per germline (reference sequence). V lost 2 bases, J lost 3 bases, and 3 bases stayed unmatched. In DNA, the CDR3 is TGTGCCAGCAGCTTAAAGGGGGCGGCTAATGAAAAACTGTTTTTT. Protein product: CASSLKGAANEKLFF.

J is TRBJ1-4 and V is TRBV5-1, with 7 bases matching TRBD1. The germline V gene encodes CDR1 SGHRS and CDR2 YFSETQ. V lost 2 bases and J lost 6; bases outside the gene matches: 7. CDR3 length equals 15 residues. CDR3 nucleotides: TGCGCCAGCAGCTTATCATCGAGGGGGCATGAAAAACTGTTTTTT. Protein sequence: CASSLSSRGHEKLFF.

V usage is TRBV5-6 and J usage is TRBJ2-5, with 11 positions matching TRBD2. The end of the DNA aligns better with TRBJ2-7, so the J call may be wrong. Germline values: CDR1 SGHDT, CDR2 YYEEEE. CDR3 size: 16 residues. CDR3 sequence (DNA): TGTGCCAGCAGCCAGCCGGGACTAGCGGTGTCCTACGAGCAGTACTTC. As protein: CASSQPGLAVSYEQYF.

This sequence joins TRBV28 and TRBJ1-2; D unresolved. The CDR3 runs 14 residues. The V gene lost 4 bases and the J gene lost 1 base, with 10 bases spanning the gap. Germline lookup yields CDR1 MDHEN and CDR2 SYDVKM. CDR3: CASSWGDGNYGYTF. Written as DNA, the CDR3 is TGTGCCAGCAGTTGGGGAGACGGTAACTATGGCTACACCTTC.